The entry below gives a single T cell receptor (beta chain) sequence along with its context. Its target is not known. In germline, CDR1 is SGHAT, CDR2 FQNNGV. This CDR3 has 13 amino acids. V trimming: 7 bases; J trimming: 3 bases; junction bases outside the gene matches: 5. The sample originates from a study of T cell responses to AZD1222 COVID-19 vaccine. Whole-study findings and limits: Spike-specific TCR breadth and depth grew following two AZD1222 doses. The span of vaccine-associated CD4 TCRs extended across spike, with dominance at 160-218 and 743-854. Clonal diversity was possibly underestimated, and white British individuals and females predominated among donors. Only a handful of AZD1222 recipients tested seropositive at baseline.

Repertoires were generated with immunoSEQ multiplex PCR, while TCRdb's copy carries only in-frame clones and drops some. Of fewer than 200,000 clones listed, about 90% are singletons. This clonotype was sampled from an adult in good health. The sequencing used peripheral blood, collected on day 0 of MenACWY control vaccination. The V and J genes are TRBV11-2 and TRBJ2-7; 8 nucleotides align to TRBD1. The CDR3, as DNA: TGTGCCAGCATGGACAGGGATCGCTACGAGCAGTACTTC. Translating it yields CASMDRDRYEQYF. Using reference TRBV11-2 and TRBJ2-7 for the parts outside the CDR3, the full variable domain is EAGVAQSPRYKIIEKRQSVAFWCNPISGHATLYWYQQILGQGPKLLIQFQNNGVVDDSQLPKDRFSAERLKGVDSTLKIQPAKLEDSAVYLCASMDRDRYEQYFGPGTRLTVT.